These 14 T cell receptor beta chains share one sample of origin, sequenced in a study of blood T cell repertoires in COVID-19. Generated by immunoSEQ multiplex PCR, the TCRdb table keeps only in-frame clones and is missing some. The repertoire holds 200,000 to 250,000 clones, approximately 87% seen once, with 6.2% in the top ten. The source material was peripheral blood. The receptor source for this set is a man aged 55 to 69 with acute or convalescent COVID-19.

The J gene is TRBJ1-1, the V gene TRBV13; 8 bases are a match to TRBD1. CDR3 length: 16 amino acids. The germline CDR1 and CDR2 sequences are PRHDT and FYEKMQ (reference sequence). The trim removed 3 bases at V and 1 base at J, leaving 7 bases unmatched. This chain's CDR3 is CASSFILDRENTEAFF. The CDR3 region has the DNA TGTGCCAGCAGCTTTATATTGGACAGGGAGAACACTGAAGCTTTCTTT. The complete variable domain, with remaining parts taken from reference TRBV13 and TRBJ1-1, reads AAGVIQSPRHLIKEKRETATLKCYPIPRHDTVYWYQQGPGQDPQFLISFYEKMQSDKGSIPDRFSAQQFSDYHSELNMSSLELGDSALYFCASSFILDRENTEAFFGQGTRLTVV.

J is TRBJ2-7 and V is TRBV27, with TRBD2 identical over 11 bases. CDR3 length: 15 residues. V shed 2 bases and J 0 bases; nucleotides not matched to a gene: 0. Germline V lookup: CDR1 MNHEY, CDR2 SMNVEV (reference sequence). CDR3 loop: CASSLGTSGSYEQYF. DNA of the CDR3: TGTGCCAGCAGTTTAGGGACTAGCGGCTCCTACGAGCAGTACTTC.

V is TRBV28 and J is TRBJ2-3, with D possibly being TRBD2 (7 bases). Trimming pared 5 bases from V and 0 bases from J, leaving 15 bases between. This CDR3 has 16 amino acids. Germline CDR1 is MDHEN and CDR2 is SYDVKM. The CDR3, as DNA: TGTGCCAGCAGTCCCGGTGGGGGGGCTAGCACAGATACGCAGTATTTT. Its translation: CASSPGGGASTDTQYF. The whole variable domain, remainder taken from reference TRBV28 and TRBJ2-3, is DVKVTQSSRYLVKRTGEKVFLECVQDMDHENMFWYRQDPGLGLRLIYFSYDVKMKEKGDIPEGYSVSREKKERFSLILESASTNQTSMYLCASSPGGGASTDTQYFGPGTRLTVL.

The rearrangement uses TRBV28 and TRBJ2-7; weak D call: TRBD2 (5 bases). The V gene lost 5 bases and the J gene lost 1 base, with 15 bases spanning the gap. The CDR3 totals 15 residues. The germline V gene encodes CDR1 MDHEN and CDR2 SYDVKM. The chain's CDR3 is CASSPIVSASYEQYF. The CDR3 DNA reads as TGTGCCAGCAGTCCCATTGTTAGCGCATCCTACGAGCAGTACTTC.

The rearrangement uses TRBV3-1 (or the pseudogene TRBV3-2) and TRBJ2-4; tentative D call: TRBD1 (6 bases). CDR1 LGHDT and CDR2 YNNKEL come from the germline V gene (reference sequence). V was clipped by 3 bases and J by 0 bases, with 15 bases between them. The CDR3 is 17 residues long. CDR3 in DNA: TGTGCCAGCAGCCACTCGGGGACACTACTAGCCAAAAACATTCAGTACTTC. It is translated as CASSHSGTLLAKNIQYF.

A few counts support this clone. V and J are TRBV9 and TRBJ1-1; D is possibly TRBD1 (5 bases). In germline, CDR1 is SGDLS, CDR2 YYNGEE. The ends were cut back, 4 bases at V and 4 bases at J, with 23 bases in the middle. The CDR3 loop spans 17 amino acids. CDR3 sequence (DNA): TGTGCCAGCAGCACCCACGCTGGGGTGGGGGGAAGCACTGAAGCTTTCTTT. Translated, it gives CASSTHAGVGGSTEAFF. Combining the CDR3 with reference TRBV9 and TRBJ1-1 gives the whole variable domain DSGVTQTPKHLITATGQRVTLRCSPRSGDLSVYWYQQSLDQGLQFLIQYYNGEERAKGNILERFSAQQFPDLHSELNLSSLELGDSALYFCASSTHAGVGGSTEAFFGQGTRLTVV.

The chain couples TRBV9 to TRBJ2-1; 14 bases map to TRBD2. Germline loops: CDR1 SGDLS, CDR2 YYNGEE. J gave up 9 bases and V 4 bases, and 15 bases lay outside the gene matches. The CDR3 totals 18 residues. The CDR3 region is CASSSGLAGAREYTEQFF. CDR3 coding DNA: TGTGCCAGCAGCTCGGGACTAGCGGGAGCCCGGGAATATACTGAGCAGTTCTTC.

The rearrangement uses TRBV29-1 and TRBJ2-3, with D hard to call. Germline V gene data show CDR1 as SQVTM and CDR2 as ANQGSEA. Deletions cut 2 bases from V and 1 base from J, with 10 bases between. The CDR3 has 14 amino acids. CDR3 in DNA: TGCAGCGTTGAAACCCGGGTAGGCACAGATACGCAGTATTTT. The encoded protein is CSVETRVGTDTQYF.

The chain uses TRBV7-2 and TRBJ2-3; possibly TRBD1 for D (7 bases). V was trimmed by 2 bases and J by 0 bases, leaving 18 bases between them. This CDR3 spans 18 amino acids. Germline assignment: CDR1 SGHTA and CDR2 FQGNSA. In nucleotides, the CDR3 is TGTGCCAGCAGCTTAAGGGGGCGGGGTGGCCCTAGCACAGATACGCAGTATTTT. Its protein product is CASSLRGRGGPSTDTQYF.

The chain recombines TRBV7-9 with TRBJ2-1; 9 positions agree with TRBD2. With V trimmed by 5 bases and J by 7 bases, 9 bases remained unmatched. Germline V lookup: CDR1 SEHNR, CDR2 FQNEAQ (reference sequence). CDR3 length: 15 amino acids. CDR3 DNA sequence: TGTGCCAGCAGCCTAACAGCGGGAGGCCGAAATGAGCAGTTCTTC. Its translation: CASSLTAGGRNEQFF. The full variable domain, its missing parts supplied by reference TRBV7-9 and TRBJ2-1, is DTGVSQNPRHKITKRGQNVTFRCDPISEHNRLYWYRQTLGQGPEFLTYFQNEAQLEKSRLLSDRFSAERPKGSFSTLEIQRTEQGDSAMYLCASSLTAGGRNEQFFGPGTRLTVL.

This chain links TRBV2 with TRBJ1-4; 9 bases are a match to TRBD1. Losses at the gene ends were 4 bases for V and 8 bases for J; bases not matched to a gene: 8. Germline V lookup: CDR1 SNHLY, CDR2 FYNNEI. The CDR3 runs to 15 residues. As DNA, the CDR3 is TGTGCCAGCAGTGCTGGACAGGGGTTCGACGAAAAACTGTTTTTT. Translating gives CASSAGQGFDEKLFF. Combining the CDR3 with reference TRBV2 and TRBJ1-4 gives the whole variable domain EPEVTQTPSHQVTQMGQEVILRCVPISNHLYFYWYRQILGQKVEFLVSFYNNEISEKSEIFDDQFSVERPDGSNFTLKIRSTKLEDSAMYFCASSAGQGFDEKLFFGSGTQLSVL.

The chain recombines TRBV5-6 with TRBJ2-3; 8 bases are a match to TRBD2. This CDR3 spans 15 amino acids. Germline CDR1 and CDR2: SGHDT and YYEEEE. J lost 4 bases, V lost 3 bases, and 7 bases had no gene match. CDR3 region: CASSSALRGADTQYF. DNA of the CDR3: TGTGCCAGCAGCTCCGCCCTGCGGGGGGCAGATACGCAGTATTTT.

The chain carries TRBV6-5 and TRBJ2-5, with TRBD2 identical over 10 bases. V shed 6 bases and J 2 bases; nucleotides not matched to a gene: 3. The CDR3 has 14 residues. Germline V gene data show CDR1 as MNHEY and CDR2 as SVGAGI. The CDR3 bases are TGTGCCAGCAGCCGAGCGGGAGGGCAAGAGACCCAGTACTTC. Amino acids: CASSRAGGQETQYF.

The chain couples TRBV30 to TRBJ2-3; 9 bases are shared with TRBD2. Germline lookup yields CDR1 GTSNPN and CDR2 SVGIG (reference sequence). The CDR3 is 15 residues long. Trimming at V came to 1 base and at J to 6 bases, leaving 8 bases not matched to a gene. The chain's CDR3 is CAWSEGAGGWDTQYF. The DNA for the CDR3 is TGTGCCTGGAGTGAAGGAGCGGGAGGATGGGATACGCAGTATTTT.